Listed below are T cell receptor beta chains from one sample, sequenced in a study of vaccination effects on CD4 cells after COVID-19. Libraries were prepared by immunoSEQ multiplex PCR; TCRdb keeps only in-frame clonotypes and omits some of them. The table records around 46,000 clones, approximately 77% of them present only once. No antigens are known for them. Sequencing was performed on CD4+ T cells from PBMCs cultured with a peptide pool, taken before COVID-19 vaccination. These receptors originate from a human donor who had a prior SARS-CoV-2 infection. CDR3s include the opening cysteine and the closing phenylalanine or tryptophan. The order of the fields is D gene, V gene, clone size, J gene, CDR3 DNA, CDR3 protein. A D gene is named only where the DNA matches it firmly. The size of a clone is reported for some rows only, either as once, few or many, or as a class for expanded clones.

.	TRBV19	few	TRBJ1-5	TGTGCCAGTAGTATACGTCGGACAGAGGTTAAGGGAAGCAATCAGCCCCAGCATTTT	CASSIRRTEVKGSNQPQHF
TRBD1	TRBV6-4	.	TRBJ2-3	TGTGCCAGCAGCACGGACAGGGTTTCCGATACGCAGTATTTT	CASSTDRVSDTQYF
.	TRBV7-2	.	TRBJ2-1	TGTGCCAGCAGTCCTATAGGCGGGGAGCAGTTCTTC	CASSPIGGEQFF
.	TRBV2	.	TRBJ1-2	TGTGCCAGCAGTCCGCCGACAGATAGCTACACCTTC	CASSPPTDSYTF
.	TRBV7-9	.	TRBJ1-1	TGTGCCAGCAGCTTATTTGGGAGTACTGAAGCTTTCTTT	CASSLFGSTEAFF
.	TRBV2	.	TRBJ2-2	TGTGCCAGCAGTGGGTATAGCGGTAACACCGGGGAGCTGTTTTTT	CASSGYSGNTGELFF
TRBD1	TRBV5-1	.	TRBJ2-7	TGCGCCAGCAGCTCGGGGACAGGGTGGGCCTACGAGCAGTACTTC	CASSSGTGWAYEQYF
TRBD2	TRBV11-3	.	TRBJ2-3	TGTGCCAGCAGCTTAGGGAGCGGGAGGATGGCAGATACGCAGTATTTT	CASSLGSGRMADTQYF
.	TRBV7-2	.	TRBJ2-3	TGTGCCAGCAGCCGCCAGGACGGCACAGATACGCAGTATTTT	CASSRQDGTDTQYF
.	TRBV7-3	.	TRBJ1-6	TGTGCCAGCAGCTTGGGAGCCAATAATTCACCCCTCCACTTT	CASSLGANNSPLHF
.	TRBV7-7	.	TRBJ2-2	TGTGCTAGCAGCCCCTACAGGGTGAACACCGGGGAGCTGTTTTTT	CASSPYRVNTGELFF
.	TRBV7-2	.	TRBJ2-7	TGTGCCAGCAGCGCAAGATACGAGCAGTACTTC	CASSARYEQYF
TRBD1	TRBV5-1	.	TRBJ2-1	TGCGCCAGCAGCTTGGGGGACAGTGTCTACAATGAGCAGTTCTTC	CASSLGDSVYNEQFF
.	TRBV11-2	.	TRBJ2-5	TGTGCCAGCAGCTTCAGTGAACAAGAGACCCAGTACTTC	CASSFSEQETQYF
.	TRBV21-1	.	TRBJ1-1	TGTGCCAGCAGCAATAATAGAAAACTATACACTGAAGCTTTCTTT	CASSNNRKLYTEAFF
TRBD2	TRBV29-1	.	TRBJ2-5	TGCAGCGTTGATAAGGGACTACAAGAGACCCAGTACTTC	CSVDKGLQETQYF
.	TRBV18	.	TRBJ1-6	TGTGCCAGCTCACCAAGGCCAGGGGTAGGAAATTCACCCCTCCACTTT	CASSPRPGVGNSPLHF
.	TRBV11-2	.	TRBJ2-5	TGTGCCAGCAGCTTAGTGGGCAGGACGGCTCAAGAGACCCAGTACTTC	CASSLVGRTAQETQYF
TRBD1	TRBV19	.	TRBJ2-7	TGTGCCAGTAGTATGGGACAGCCCTCCTACGAGCAGTACTTC	CASSMGQPSYEQYF
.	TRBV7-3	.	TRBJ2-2	TGTGCCAGCAGCTTAACCCCTCAGACCGGGGAGCTGTTTTTT	CASSLTPQTGELFF
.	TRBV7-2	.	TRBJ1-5	TGTGCCAGCAGCTTACGTTCGCGCGTACCCCAGCATTTT	CASSLRSRVPQHF
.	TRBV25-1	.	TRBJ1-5	TGTGCCAGCAGTGAAAGAGGGGGGGTCCGGCCCCAGCATTTT	CASSERGGVRPQHF
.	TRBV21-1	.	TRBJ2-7	TGTGCCAGCAGCAAAGGAGGAGAACCTACTAGGGTGAAAGAGCAGTACTTC	CASSKGGEPTRVKEQYF
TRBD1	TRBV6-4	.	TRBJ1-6	TGTGCCAGCAGACAGGGGCTAAATTCACCCCTCCACTTT	CASRQGLNSPLHF
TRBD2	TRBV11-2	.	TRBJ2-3	TGTGCCAGCAAACCGGGGGGACTAGAGTTGACAGATACGCAGTATTTT	CASKPGGLELTDTQYF
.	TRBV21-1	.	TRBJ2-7	TGTGCCAGCAGCAACCTTTTCTGCGGGAGTTACGAGCAGTACTTC	CASSNLFCGSYEQYF
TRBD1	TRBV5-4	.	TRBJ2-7	TGTGCCAGCAGCCCGGGACCCCCCGGGACAGGGGCATACGAGCAGTACTTC	CASSPGPPGTGAYEQYF
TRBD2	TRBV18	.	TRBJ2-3	TGTGCCAGCTCACCACCGACTAGCTCAGATACGCAGTATTTT	CASSPPTSSDTQYF
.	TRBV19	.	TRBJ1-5	TGTGCCAGTAGTATAGGCCTGCGGCTGAATCAGCCCCAGCATTTT	CASSIGLRLNQPQHF
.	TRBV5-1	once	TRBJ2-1	TGCGCCAGCACTGACAGCGATTTCGGCAATGAGCAGTTCTTC	CASTDSDFGNEQFF
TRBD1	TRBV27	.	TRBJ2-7	TGTGCCAGCAGTTTACGGGACAGGGAGGGCGAGCAGTACTTC	CASSLRDREGEQYF
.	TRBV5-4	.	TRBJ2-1	TGTGCCAGCAGCTTAGACCGGGACGGTGAGCAGTTCTTC	CASSLDRDGEQFF
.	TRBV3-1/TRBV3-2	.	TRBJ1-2	TGTGCCAGCAGCCACCAAAACGGCGGGACGCGGGTCGGCTACACCTTC	CASSHQNGGTRVGYTF
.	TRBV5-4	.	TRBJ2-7	TGTGCCAGCAGCTCACGGATTAACAGAGTGCAGTACTTC	CASSSRINRVQYF
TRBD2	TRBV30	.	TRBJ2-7	TGTGCCTGGAGTGTAGGGCTAGCGGGAAGGAGGGAGCAGTACTTC	CAWSVGLAGRREQYF
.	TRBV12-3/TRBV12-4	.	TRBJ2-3	TGTGCCAGCAGTTTCGGAGATACGCAGTATTTT	CASSFGDTQYF
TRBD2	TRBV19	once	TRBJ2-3	TGTGCCAGTAGGGCGATTCGGACTAGCGGGAGCACAGATACGCAGTATTTT	CASRAIRTSGSTDTQYF
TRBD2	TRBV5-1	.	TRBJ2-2	TGCGCCAGCAGCTTGACTAGCGGGCCCACCGGGGAGCTGTTTTTT	CASSLTSGPTGELFF
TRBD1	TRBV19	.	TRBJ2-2	TGTGCCAGTAGTATAGCCGGGACAGTGAACACCGGGGAGCTGTTTTTT	CASSIAGTVNTGELFF
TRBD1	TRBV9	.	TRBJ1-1	TGTGCCAGCAGCGCCCGGACAGGGGGGTTCACTGAAGCTTTCTTT	CASSARTGGFTEAFF
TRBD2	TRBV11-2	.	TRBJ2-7	TGTGCCAGCAGCTTAGACCCGGGACTAAACTACGAGCAGTACTTC	CASSLDPGLNYEQYF
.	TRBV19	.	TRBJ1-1	TGTGCCAGTAGAGTGGGCGCAGAGAACACTGAAGCTTTCTTT	CASRVGAENTEAFF
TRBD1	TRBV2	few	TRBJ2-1	TGTGCCAGCAGTGACGGACAGGCCGGTGAGCAGTTCTTC	CASSDGQAGEQFF
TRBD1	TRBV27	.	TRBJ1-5	TGTGCCAGCAGTTTAGGAAGAGGGGGCGATCAGCCCCAGCATTTT	CASSLGRGGDQPQHF
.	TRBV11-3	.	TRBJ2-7	TGTGCCAGCAGCCCTAAGTCAGACCGTTACGAGCAGTACTTC	CASSPKSDRYEQYF
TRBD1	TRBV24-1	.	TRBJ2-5	TGTGCCACCAGTGACGACCCATCGCGGACAGGGAGTGAGACCCAGTACTTC	CATSDDPSRTGSETQYF
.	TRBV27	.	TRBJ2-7	TGTGCCAGCAGTTCACGACCCGTTGGATGGGACGAGCAGTACTTC	CASSSRPVGWDEQYF
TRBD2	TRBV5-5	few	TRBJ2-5	TGTGCCAGCAGCAGGCGGGGGATCCAAGAGACCCAGTACTTC	CASSRRGIQETQYF
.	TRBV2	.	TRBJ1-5	TGTGCCAGCAGTTACGACAGATACTATAGCAATCAGCCCCAGCATTTT	CASSYDRYYSNQPQHF
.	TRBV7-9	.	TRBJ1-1	TGTGCCAGCAGCTTACAGGGGAACACTGAAGCTTTCTTT	CASSLQGNTEAFF
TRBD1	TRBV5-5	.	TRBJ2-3	TGTGCCAGCAGCTTGAACCCTGTTCTCGGACAGGGCACAGATACGCAGTATTTT	CASSLNPVLGQGTDTQYF
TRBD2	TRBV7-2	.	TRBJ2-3	TGTGCCAGCAGCTCCCTGGGCCTTGGAAGCGGGAGAAGGAATACGCAGTATTTT	CASSSLGLGSGRRNTQYF
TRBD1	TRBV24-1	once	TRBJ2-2	TGTGCCACCAGTGATGGTAGACAGGGGAACACCGGGGAGCTGTTTTTT	CATSDGRQGNTGELFF
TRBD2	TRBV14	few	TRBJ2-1	TGTGCCAGCAGCCAAGGACCCCACGCGGGAGTCACCTACAATGAGCAGTTCTTC	CASSQGPHAGVTYNEQFF
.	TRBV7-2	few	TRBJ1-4	TGTGCCAGCAGCTTAGCTAACAGGGCACGTGAAAAACTGTTTTTT	CASSLANRAREKLFF
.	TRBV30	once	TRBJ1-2	TGTGCCTGGACTAAATATAAAGGGACGGGGTCTAGCTACACCTTC	CAWTKYKGTGSSYTF
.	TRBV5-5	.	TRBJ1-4	TGTGCCAGCAGCTTGATAGGCAGGCCGGGTGAAAAACTGTTTTTT	CASSLIGRPGEKLFF
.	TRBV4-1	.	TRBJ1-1	TGCGCCAGCAGCCAAGATCTGCCGGGTGAAGCTTTCTTT	CASSQDLPGEAFF
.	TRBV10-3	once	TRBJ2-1	TGTGCCATCAGTGAGTCAGGATACAATGAGCAGTTCTTC	CAISESGYNEQFF
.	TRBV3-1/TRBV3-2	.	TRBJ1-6	TGTGCCAGCAGCCAAGGGATCACCCTCCACTTT	CASSQGITLHF